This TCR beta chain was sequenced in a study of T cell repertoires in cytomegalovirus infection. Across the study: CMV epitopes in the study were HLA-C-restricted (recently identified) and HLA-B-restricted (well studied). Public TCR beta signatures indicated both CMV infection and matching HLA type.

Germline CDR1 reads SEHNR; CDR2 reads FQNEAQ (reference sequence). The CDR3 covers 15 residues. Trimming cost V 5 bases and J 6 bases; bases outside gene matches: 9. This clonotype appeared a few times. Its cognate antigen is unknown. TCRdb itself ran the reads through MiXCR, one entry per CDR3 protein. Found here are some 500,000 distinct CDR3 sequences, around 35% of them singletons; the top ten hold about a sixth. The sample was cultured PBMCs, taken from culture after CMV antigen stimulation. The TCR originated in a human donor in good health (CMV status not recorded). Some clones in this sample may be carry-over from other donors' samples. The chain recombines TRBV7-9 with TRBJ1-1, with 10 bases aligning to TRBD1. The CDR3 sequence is CASSLGTGEIAEAFF. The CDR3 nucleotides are TGTGCCAGCAGCCTAGGGACAGGGGAGATCGCTGAAGCTTTCTTT.